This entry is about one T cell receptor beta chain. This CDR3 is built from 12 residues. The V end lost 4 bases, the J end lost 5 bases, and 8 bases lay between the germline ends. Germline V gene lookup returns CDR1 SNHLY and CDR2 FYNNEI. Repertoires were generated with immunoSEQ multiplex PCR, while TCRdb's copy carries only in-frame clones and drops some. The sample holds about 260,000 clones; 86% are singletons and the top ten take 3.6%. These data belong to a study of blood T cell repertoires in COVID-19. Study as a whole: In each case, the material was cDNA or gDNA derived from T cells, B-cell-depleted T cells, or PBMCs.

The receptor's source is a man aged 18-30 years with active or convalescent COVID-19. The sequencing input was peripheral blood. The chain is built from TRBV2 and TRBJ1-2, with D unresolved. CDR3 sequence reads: CASSAAAYGYTF. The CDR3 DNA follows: TGTGCCAGCAGTGCCGCGGCTTATGGCTACACCTTC.